Each of the 12 T cell receptor beta chains below was sequenced from the same sample in a study of radiation and T cells in renal cell carcinoma. Described time point: baseline pretreatment blood. The treatment: 15 Gy SBRT to primary tumor, nephrectomy 4 weeks later. Profiled with immunoSEQ multiplex PCR; TCRdb holds only in-frame clones, not every one. The table has about 49,000 clones, around 83% seen once. The sample in question was blood, obtained from a patient whose treatment included radiotherapy and nephrectomy. These receptors all come from a woman aged 70 to 79 with renal cell carcinoma.

The chain uses TRBV10-1 and TRBJ2-3, with 8 bases identical to TRBD1. Germline assignment: CDR1 WNHNN and CDR2 SYGVQD (reference sequence). The length of the CDR3 is 15 residues. V lost 6 bases to trimming and J lost 2 bases; unmatched junction nucleotides: 7. The CDR3 protein is CASSSGQGFTDTQYF. In nucleotides, the CDR3 is TGCGCCAGCAGCTCTGGACAGGGTTTCACAGATACGCAGTATTTT.

This clone was counted only a few times. The V call is TRBV4-3, the J call TRBJ1-1; 7 nucleotides match TRBD1. The CDR3 is 15 residues long. J gave up 4 bases and V 0 bases, and 5 bases lay outside the gene matches. Looked up from germline, CDR1 is LGHNA and CDR2 is YSLEER. The CDR3 sequence is CASSQDLPGGTEAFF. Written as DNA, the CDR3 is TGCGCCAGCAGCCAAGATCTCCCAGGGGGCACTGAAGCTTTCTTT.

This clone has just one count. This rearrangement joins TRBV7-9 to TRBJ2-1; 12 bases align to TRBD2. Trimming removed 5 bases from V and 10 bases from J; junction bases left unmatched: 9. Germline assignment: CDR1 SEHNR and CDR2 FQNEAQ (reference sequence). This CDR3 region has 15 residues. CDR3 sequence: CASSPTSGGSWEQFF. The CDR3 DNA is TGTGCCAGCAGCCCTACTAGCGGGGGGTCCTGGGAGCAGTTCTTC.

CDR3 DNA sequence: TGTGCCAGTAGTTTACGTCACTCCTACGAGCAGTACTTC. Translated: CASSLRHSYEQYF. This chain joins TRBV19 and TRBJ2-7, with no clear D. The CDR3 length is 13 residues. The germline CDR1 and CDR2 sequences are LNHDA and SQIVND (reference sequence). V was trimmed by 5 bases and J by 0 bases, leaving 8 bases between them.

The chain joins TRBV7-9 to TRBJ2-7, with D perhaps matching TRBD1 or TRBD2 (6 bases each). Germline V gene data show CDR1 as SEHNR and CDR2 as FQNEAQ (reference sequence). The CDR3 length is 16 residues. Trimming left V 1 base short and J 0 bases short, with 13 bases between. The CDR3 reads CASSLGGAVSSYEQYF. For the CDR3, the DNA is TGTGCCAGCAGCTTAGGGGGGGCAGTGTCCTCCTACGAGCAGTACTTC.

This chain links TRBV5-6 with TRBJ2-1; the match to TRBD2 covers 8 bases. CDR3 size: 17 residues. Germline V gene lookup returns CDR1 SGHDT and CDR2 YYEEEE. The junction had 9 bases not matched to a gene; V was cut back by 4 bases and J by 0 bases. The CDR3 DNA reads as TGTGCCAGCAGCCCCCGGGGGGGCATGAGCTCCTACAATGAGCAGTTCTTC. Its protein product is CASSPRGGMSSYNEQFF.

The chain carries TRBV7-7 and TRBJ2-5, with 7 bases aligning to TRBD2. The CDR3 loop spans 14 amino acids. Germline-derived CDR1 and CDR2 are SSHAT and FNYEAQ (reference sequence). V shed 4 bases, J shed 5 bases, and the junction held 7 bases outside the gene matches. The CDR3 nucleotides read TGTGCCAGCAGCTCCGGGACTATCGTGGAGACCCAGTACTTC. Protein: CASSSGTIVETQYF.

The chain is built from TRBV5-6 and TRBJ1-2; no firm D call. The V gene's germline CDR1 is SGHDT and CDR2 YYEEEE. The CDR3 is 12 residues long. V was shortened by 0 bases and J by 4 bases, with 4 bases between the two germline ends. The CDR3 protein is CASSLASYGYTF. In DNA form, the CDR3 reads TGTGCCAGCAGCTTGGCCAGCTATGGCTACACCTTC.

The J gene is TRBJ1-4, the V gene TRBV9, with D unclear. Trimming took 4 bases from V and 1 from J, leaving 23 bases between them. Germline V gene data show CDR1 as SGDLS and CDR2 as YYNGEE. The CDR3 runs to 19 residues. This CDR3 is CASSPFGQLQVGTNEKLFF. CDR3 in DNA: TGTGCCAGCAGCCCATTTGGGCAGCTTCAAGTAGGAACTAATGAAAAACTGTTTTTT.

This clone was recorded only once. The chain employs TRBV18 and TRBJ1-4; 7 bases line up with TRBD1. With V trimmed by 5 bases and J by 8 bases, 11 bases remained unmatched. Germline V CDR1 and CDR2: KGHSH, LQKENI. The length of the CDR3 is 15 residues. Here the CDR3 DNA reads TGTGCCAGCTCAGAAGGGACAGCCTCCAAGGAAAAACTGTTTTTT. This codes for CASSEGTASKEKLFF.

V gene TRBV11-2 combines with J gene TRBJ1-2; D is unresolved. Trimming took 4 bases from V and 4 from J, leaving 7 bases between them. The CDR3 extends over 12 amino acids. From germline, CDR1 is SGHAT and CDR2 FQNNGV. The CDR3 DNA is TGTGCCAGCAGCTCCGACGCCTATGGCTACACCTTC. Amino acid sequence: CASSSDAYGYTF.

In DNA form, the CDR3 reads TGTGCCAGCAGCTTCGGCCTGAACACTGAAGCTTTCTTT. This translates into CASSFGLNTEAFF. The gene calls are TRBV7-3 and TRBJ1-1; no firm D call. The CDR3 length is 13 residues. Germline V gene sequence: CDR1 SGHTA, CDR2 FQGTGA. V lost 3 bases, J lost 0 bases, and 5 bases lay in between.